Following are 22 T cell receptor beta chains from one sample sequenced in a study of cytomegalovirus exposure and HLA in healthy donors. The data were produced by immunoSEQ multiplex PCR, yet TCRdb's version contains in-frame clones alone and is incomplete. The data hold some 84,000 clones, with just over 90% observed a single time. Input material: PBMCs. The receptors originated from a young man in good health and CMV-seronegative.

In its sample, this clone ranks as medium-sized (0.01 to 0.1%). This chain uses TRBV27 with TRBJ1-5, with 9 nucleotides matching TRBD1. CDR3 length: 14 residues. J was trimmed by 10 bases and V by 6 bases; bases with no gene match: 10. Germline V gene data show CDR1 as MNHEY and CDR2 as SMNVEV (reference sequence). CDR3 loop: CASRVTGGRKPQHF. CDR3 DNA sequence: TGTGCCAGCAGGGTGACAGGGGGAAGGAAACCCCAGCATTTT.

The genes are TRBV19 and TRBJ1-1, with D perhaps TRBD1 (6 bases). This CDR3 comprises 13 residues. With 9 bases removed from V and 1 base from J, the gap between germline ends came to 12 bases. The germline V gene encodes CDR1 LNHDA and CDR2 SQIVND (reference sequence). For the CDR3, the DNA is TGTGCCAGCCGCCTGACAGGGAACACTGAAGCTTTCTTT. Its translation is CASRLTGNTEAFF.

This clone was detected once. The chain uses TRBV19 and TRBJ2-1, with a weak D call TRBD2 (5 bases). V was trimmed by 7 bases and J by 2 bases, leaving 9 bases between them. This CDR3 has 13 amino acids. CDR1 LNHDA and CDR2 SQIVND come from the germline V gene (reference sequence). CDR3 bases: TGTGCCAGTATAGGACTCACCTACAATGAGCAGTTCTTC. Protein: CASIGLTYNEQFF. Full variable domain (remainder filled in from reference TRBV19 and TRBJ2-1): DGGITQSPKYLFRKEGQNVTLSCEQNLNHDAMYWYRQDPGQGLRLIYYSQIVNDFQKGDIAEGYSVSREKKESFPLTVTSAQKNPTAFYLCASIGLTYNEQFFGPGTRLTVL.

CDR3 nucleotide sequence: TGTGCCACCAGCGAGAGGGACAGTTACGAAAAACTGTTTTTT. It specifies CATSERDSYEKLFF. V usage is TRBV15 and J usage is TRBJ1-4; 7 positions agree with TRBD1. From germline, CDR1 is LNHNV and CDR2 YYDKDF (reference sequence). The CDR3 has 14 amino acids. The junction had 8 bases not matched to a gene; V was cut back by 5 bases and J by 8 bases.

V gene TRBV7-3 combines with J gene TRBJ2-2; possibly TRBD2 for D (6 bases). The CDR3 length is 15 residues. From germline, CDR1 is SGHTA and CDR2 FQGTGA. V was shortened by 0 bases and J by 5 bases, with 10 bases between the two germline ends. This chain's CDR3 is CASSLTDGGTGELFF. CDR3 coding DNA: TGTGCCAGCAGCTTAACGGACGGGGGAACCGGGGAGCTGTTTTTT.

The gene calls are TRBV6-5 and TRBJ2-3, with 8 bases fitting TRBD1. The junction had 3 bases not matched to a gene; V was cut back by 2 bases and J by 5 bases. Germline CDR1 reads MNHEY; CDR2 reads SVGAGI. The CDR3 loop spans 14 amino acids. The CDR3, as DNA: TGTGCCAGCAGTTACGAAGGACAGGGAGATACGCAGTATTTT. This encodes CASSYEGQGDTQYF.

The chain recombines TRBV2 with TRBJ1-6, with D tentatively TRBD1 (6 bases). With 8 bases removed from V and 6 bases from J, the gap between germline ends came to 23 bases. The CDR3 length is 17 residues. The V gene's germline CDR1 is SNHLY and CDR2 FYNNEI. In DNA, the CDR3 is TGTGCCAGCTGGGGGGTCGGGGGGGGCGAAGTTAATTCACCCCTCCACTTT. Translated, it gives CASWGVGGGEVNSPLHF.

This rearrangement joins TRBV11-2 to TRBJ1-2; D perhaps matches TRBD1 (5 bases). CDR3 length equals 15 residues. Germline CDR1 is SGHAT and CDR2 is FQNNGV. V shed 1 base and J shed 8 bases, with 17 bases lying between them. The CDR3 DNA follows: TGTGCCAGCAGCTTAGCGGGCAGGGCCAATTCCGGCTACACCTTC. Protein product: CASSLAGRANSGYTF.

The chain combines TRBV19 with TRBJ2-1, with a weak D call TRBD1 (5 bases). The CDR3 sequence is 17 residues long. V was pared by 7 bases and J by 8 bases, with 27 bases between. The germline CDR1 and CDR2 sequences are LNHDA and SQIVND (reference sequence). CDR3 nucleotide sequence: TGTGCCAGTACCCGTAAACCCTCACTGGGGCTAAGGGATGAGCAGTTCTTC. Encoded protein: CASTRKPSLGLRDEQFF.

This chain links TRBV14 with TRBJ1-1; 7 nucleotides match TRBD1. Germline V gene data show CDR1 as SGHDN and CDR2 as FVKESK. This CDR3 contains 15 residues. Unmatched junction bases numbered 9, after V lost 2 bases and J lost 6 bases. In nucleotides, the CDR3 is TGTGCCAGCAGCCAAATTAGAGGGGGCGTAGCTGAAGCTTTCTTT. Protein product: CASSQIRGGVAEAFF.

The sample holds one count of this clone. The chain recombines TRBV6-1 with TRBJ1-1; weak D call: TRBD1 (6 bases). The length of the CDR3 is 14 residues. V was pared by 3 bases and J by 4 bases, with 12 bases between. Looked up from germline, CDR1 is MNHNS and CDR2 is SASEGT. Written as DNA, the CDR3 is TGTGCCAGCAGTGAGGACAGAGTCTTCACTGAAGCTTTCTTT. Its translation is CASSEDRVFTEAFF.

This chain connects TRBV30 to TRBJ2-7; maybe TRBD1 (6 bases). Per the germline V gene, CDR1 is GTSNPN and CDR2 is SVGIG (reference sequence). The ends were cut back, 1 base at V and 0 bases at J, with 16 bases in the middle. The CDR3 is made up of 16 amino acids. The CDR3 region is CAWSALLQGPSYEQYF. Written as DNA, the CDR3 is TGTGCCTGGAGTGCTCTCCTACAGGGACCCTCCTACGAGCAGTACTTC.

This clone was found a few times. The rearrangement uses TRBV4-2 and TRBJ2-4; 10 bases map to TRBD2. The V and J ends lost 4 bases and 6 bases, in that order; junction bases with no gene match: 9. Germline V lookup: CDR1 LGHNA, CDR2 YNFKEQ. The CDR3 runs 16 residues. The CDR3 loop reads CASSRPGTSDLNIQYF. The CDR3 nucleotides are TGTGCCAGCAGCCGACCCGGGACTAGCGACTTAAACATTCAGTACTTC.

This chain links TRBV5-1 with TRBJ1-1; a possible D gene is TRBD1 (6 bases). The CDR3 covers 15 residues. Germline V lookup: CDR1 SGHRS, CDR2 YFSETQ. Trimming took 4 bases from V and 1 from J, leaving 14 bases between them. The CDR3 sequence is CASSPALGGNTEAFF. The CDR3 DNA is TGCGCCAGCAGCCCCGCCCTAGGGGGGAACACTGAAGCTTTCTTT.

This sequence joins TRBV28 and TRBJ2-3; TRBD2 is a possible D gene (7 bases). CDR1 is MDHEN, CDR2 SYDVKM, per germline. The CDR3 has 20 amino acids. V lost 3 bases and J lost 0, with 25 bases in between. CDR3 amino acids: CASSFKGGGTRSTSTDTQYF. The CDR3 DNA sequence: TGTGCCAGCAGTTTCAAGGGAGGGGGGACACGGAGCACTAGCACAGATACGCAGTATTTT. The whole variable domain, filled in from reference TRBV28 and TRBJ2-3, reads DVKVTQSSRYLVKRTGEKVFLECVQDMDHENMFWYRQDPGLGLRLIYFSYDVKMKEKGDIPEGYSVSREKKERFSLILESASTNQTSMYLCASSFKGGGTRSTSTDTQYFGPGTRLTVL.

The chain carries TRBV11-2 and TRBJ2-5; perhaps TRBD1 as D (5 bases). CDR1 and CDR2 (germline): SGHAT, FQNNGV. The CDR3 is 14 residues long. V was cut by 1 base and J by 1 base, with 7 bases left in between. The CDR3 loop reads CASSLGTGQETQYF. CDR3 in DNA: TGTGCCAGCAGCTTAGGAACAGGCCAAGAGACCCAGTACTTC.

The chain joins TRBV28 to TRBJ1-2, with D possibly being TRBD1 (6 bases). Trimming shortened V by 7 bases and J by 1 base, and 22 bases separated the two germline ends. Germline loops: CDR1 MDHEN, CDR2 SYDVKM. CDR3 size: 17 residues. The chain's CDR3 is CASTRGQIIKYNYGYTF. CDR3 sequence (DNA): TGTGCCAGCACGCGGGGGCAGATCATTAAATATAACTATGGCTACACCTTC.

The CDR3 bases are TGTGCCAGCAGTTGGACAGGGTTCAATGAGCAGTTCTTC. This translates into CASSWTGFNEQFF. The chain uses TRBV27 and TRBJ2-1; 8 bases align to TRBD1. Germline V gene sequence: CDR1 MNHEY, CDR2 SMNVEV (reference sequence). The CDR3 length is 13 residues. Unmatched junction bases numbered 2, after V lost 4 bases and J lost 6 bases.

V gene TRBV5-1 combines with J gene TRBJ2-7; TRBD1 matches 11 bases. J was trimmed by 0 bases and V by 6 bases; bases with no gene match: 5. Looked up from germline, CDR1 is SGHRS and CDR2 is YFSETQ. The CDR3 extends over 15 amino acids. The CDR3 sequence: CASNRGTGGSYEQYF. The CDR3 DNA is TGCGCCAGCAACAGGGGGACAGGGGGCTCCTACGAGCAGTACTTC.

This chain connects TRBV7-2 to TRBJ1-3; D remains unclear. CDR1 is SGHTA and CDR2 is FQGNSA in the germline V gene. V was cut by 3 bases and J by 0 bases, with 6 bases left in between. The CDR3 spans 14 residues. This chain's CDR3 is CASSFSFSGNTIYF. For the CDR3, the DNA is TGTGCCAGCAGCTTCTCGTTCTCTGGAAACACCATATATTTT. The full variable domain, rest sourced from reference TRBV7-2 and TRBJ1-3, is GAGVSQSPSNKVTEKGKDVELRCDPISGHTALYWYRQSLGQGLEFLIYFQGNSAPDKSGLPSDRFSAERTGGSVSTLTIQRTQQEDSAVYLCASSFSFSGNTIYFGEGSWLTVV.

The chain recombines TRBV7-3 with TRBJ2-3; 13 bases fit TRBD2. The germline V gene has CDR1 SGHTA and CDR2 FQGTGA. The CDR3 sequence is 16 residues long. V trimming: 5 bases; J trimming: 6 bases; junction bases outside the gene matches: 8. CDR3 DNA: TGTGCCAGCAGCGCCCCGGGACTAGCGGGATCGGATACGCAGTATTTT. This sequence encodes CASSAPGLAGSDTQYF.

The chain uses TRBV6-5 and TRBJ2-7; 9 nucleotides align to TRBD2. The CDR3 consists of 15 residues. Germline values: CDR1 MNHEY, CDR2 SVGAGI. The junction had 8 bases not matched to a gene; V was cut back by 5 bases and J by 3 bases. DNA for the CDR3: TGTGCCAGCAGTAGAAGTAGCGGGAGAGGCTACGAGCAGTACTTC. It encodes CASSRSSGRGYEQYF.